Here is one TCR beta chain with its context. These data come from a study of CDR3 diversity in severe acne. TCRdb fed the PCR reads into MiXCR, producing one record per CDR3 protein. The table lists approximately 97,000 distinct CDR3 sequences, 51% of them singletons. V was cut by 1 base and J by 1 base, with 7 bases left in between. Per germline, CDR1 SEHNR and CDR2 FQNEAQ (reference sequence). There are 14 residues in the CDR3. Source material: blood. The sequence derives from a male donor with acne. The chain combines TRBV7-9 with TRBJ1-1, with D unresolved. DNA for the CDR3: TGTGCCAGCAGCTTAGAGTTGAAGAACACTGAAGCTTTCTTT. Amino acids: CASSLELKNTEAFF.